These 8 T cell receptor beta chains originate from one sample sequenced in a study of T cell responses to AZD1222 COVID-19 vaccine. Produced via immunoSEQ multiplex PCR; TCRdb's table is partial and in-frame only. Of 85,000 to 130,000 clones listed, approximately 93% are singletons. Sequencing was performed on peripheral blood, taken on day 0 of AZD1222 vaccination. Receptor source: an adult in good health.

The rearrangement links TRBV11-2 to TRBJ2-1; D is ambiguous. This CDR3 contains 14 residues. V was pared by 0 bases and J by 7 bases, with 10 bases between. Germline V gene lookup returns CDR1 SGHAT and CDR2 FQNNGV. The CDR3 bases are TGTGCCAGCAGCTTAGATTTAGCTACTAATGAGCAGTTCTTC. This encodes CASSLDLATNEQFF.

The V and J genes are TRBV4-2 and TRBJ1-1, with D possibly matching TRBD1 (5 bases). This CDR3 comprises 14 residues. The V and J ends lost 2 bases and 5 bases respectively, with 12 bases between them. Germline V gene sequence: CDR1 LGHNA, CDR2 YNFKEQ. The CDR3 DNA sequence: TGTGCCAGCAGCCAAAGCGGGGCTGGGACTGAAGCTTTCTTT. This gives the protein CASSQSGAGTEAFF.

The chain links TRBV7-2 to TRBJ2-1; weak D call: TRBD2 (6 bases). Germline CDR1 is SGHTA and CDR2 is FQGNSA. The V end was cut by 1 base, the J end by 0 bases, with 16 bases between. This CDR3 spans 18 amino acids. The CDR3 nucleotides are TGTGCCAGCAGCTTAGGGGTGGCGGGGCCCAGCTCCTACAATGAGCAGTTCTTC. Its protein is CASSLGVAGPSSYNEQFF.

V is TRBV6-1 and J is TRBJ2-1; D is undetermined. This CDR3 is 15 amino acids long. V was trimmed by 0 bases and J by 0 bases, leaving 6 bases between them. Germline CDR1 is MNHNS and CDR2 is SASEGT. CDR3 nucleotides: TGTGCCAGCAGTGAAGCGGGTAGCTCCTACAATGAGCAGTTCTTC. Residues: CASSEAGSSYNEQFF.

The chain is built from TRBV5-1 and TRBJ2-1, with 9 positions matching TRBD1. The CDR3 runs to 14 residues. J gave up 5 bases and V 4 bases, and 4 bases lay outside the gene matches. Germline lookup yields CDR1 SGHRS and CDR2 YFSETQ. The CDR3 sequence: CASSHRTGDNEQFF. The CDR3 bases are TGCGCCAGCAGCCACAGGACAGGGGACAATGAGCAGTTCTTC.

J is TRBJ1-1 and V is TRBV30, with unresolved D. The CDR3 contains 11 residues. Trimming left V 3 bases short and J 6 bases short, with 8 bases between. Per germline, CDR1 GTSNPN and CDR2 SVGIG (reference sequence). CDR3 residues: CAWSGSAEAFF. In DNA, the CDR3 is TGTGCCTGGAGCGGGAGTGCTGAAGCTTTCTTT.

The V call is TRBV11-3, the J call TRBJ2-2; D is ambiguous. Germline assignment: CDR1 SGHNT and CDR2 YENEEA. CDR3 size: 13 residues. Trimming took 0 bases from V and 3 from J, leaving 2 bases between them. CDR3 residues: CASSLEDTGELFF. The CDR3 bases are TGTGCCAGCAGCTTAGAAGACACCGGGGAGCTGTTTTTT.

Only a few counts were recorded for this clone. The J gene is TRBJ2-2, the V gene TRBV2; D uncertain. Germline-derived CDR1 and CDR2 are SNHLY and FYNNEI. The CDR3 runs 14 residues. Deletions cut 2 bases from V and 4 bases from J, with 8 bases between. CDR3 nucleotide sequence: TGTGCCAGCAGTGAACGGCGGACCACCGGGGAGCTGTTTTTT. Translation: CASSERRTTGELFF.